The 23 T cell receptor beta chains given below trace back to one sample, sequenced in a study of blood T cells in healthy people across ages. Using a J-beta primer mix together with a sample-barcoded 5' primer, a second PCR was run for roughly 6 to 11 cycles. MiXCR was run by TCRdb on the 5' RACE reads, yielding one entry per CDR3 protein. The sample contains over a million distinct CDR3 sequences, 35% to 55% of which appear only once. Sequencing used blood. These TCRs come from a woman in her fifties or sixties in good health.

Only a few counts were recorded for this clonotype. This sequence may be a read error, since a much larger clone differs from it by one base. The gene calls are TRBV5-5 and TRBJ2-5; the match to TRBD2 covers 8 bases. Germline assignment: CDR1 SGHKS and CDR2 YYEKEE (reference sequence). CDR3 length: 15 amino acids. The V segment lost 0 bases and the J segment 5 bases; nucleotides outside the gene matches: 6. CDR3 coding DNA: TGTGCCAGCAGCTTGGACTGGACGGGGGGGGAGACCCAGTACTTC. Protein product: CASSLDWTGGETQYF.

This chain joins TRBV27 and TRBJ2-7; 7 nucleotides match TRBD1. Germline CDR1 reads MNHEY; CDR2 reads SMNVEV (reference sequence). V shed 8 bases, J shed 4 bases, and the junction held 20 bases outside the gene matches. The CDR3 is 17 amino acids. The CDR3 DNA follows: TGTGCCAGCGCACCCCGAGGGGGCGGACCCTTACCATACGAGCAGTACTTC. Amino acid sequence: CASAPRGGGPLPYEQYF.

The CDR3 loop reads CASSYAPGQGETQYF. The CDR3 DNA sequence: TGTGCCAGCAGTTACGCACCGGGACAGGGAGAGACCCAGTACTTC. This chain joins TRBV6-5 and TRBJ2-5; 9 bases fit TRBD1. Trimming at V came to 2 bases and at J to 4 bases, leaving 5 bases not matched to a gene. The CDR3 length is 15 residues. Germline-derived CDR1 and CDR2 are MNHEY and SVGAGI.

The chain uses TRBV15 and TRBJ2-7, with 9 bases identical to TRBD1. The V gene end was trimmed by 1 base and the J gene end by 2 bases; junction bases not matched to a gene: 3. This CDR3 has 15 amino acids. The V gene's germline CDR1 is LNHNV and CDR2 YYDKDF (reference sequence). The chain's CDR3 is CATSRAGTGTYEQYF. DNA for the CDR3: TGTGCCACCAGCAGAGCCGGGACAGGGACCTACGAGCAGTACTTC. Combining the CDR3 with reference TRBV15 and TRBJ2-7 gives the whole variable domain DAMVIQNPRYQVTQFGKPVTLSCSQTLNHNVMYWYQQKSSQAPKLLFHYYDKDFNNEADTPDNFQSRRPNTSFCFLDIRSPGLGDTAMYLCATSRAGTGTYEQYFGPGTRLTVT.

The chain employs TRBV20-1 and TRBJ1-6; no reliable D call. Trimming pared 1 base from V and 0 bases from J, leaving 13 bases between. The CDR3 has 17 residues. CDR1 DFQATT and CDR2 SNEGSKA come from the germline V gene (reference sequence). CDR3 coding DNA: TGCAGTGCTAGAGCGCGAGGCAGCAGCTCCTATAATTCACCCCTCCACTTT. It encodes CSARARGSSSYNSPLHF.

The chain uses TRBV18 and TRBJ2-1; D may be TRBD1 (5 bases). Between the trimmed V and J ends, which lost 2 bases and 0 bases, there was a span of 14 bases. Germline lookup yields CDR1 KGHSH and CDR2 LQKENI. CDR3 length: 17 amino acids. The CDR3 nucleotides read TGTGCCAGCTCACCAGGACAAGTACCGAGCTCCTACAATGAGCAGTTCTTC. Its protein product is CASSPGQVPSSYNEQFF. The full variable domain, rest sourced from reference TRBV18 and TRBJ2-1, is NAGVMQNPRHLVRRRGQEARLRCSPMKGHSHVYWYRQLPEEGLKFMVYLQKENIIDESGMPKERFSAEFPKEGPSILRIQQVVRGDSAAYFCASSPGQVPSSYNEQFFGPGTRLTVL.

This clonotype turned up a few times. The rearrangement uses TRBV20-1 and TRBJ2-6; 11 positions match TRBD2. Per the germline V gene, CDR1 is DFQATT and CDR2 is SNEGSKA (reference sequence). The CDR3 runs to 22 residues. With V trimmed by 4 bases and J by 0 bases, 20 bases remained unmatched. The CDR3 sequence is CSAIVIGRLAGNESSGANVLTF. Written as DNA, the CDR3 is TGCAGTGCTATAGTGATCGGGCGACTAGCGGGAAACGAAAGCTCTGGGGCCAACGTCCTGACTTTC.

The CDR3, as DNA: TGTGCCACCAGTGGACGGGACAGGACATACAATGAGCAGTTCTTC. Its translation: CATSGRDRTYNEQFF. The chain carries TRBV24-1 and TRBJ2-1, with TRBD1 matching 8 bases. V lost 5 bases to trimming and J lost 4 bases; unmatched junction nucleotides: 6. CDR3 length equals 15 residues. The germline V gene has CDR1 KGHDR and CDR2 SFDVKD.

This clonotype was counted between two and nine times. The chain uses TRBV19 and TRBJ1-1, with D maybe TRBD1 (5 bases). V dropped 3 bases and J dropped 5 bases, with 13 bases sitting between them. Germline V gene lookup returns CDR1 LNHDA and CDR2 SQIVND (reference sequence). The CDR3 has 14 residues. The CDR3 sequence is CASSMVSGGTEAFF. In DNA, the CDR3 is TGTGCCAGTAGTATGGTCTCTGGGGGGACTGAAGCTTTCTTT.

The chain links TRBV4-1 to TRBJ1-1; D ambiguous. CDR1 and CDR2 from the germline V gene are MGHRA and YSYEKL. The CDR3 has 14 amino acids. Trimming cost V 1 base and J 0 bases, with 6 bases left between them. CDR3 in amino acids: CASSQADLNTEAFF. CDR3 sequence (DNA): TGCGCCAGCAGCCAAGCGGATTTGAACACTGAAGCTTTCTTT.

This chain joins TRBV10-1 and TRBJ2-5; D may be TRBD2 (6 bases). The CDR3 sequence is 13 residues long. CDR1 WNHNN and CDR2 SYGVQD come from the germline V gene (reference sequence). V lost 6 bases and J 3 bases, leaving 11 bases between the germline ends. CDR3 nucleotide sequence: TGCGCCAGCAGAGAAGGAGGGGAAGAGACCCAGTACTTC. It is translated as CASREGGEETQYF.

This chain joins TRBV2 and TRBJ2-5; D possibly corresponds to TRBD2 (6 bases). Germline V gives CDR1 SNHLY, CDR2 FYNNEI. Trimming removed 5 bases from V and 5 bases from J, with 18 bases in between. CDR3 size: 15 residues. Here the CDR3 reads CASSTQGGVGETQYF. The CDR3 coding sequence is TGTGCCAGCAGTACCCAGGGAGGCGTTGGGGAGACCCAGTACTTC.

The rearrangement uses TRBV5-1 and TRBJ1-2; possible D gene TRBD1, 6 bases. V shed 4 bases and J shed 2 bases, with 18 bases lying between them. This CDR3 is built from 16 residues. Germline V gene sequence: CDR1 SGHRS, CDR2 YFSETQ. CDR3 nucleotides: TGCGCCAGCAGCACTGGATTGACAGGCGTCAACTATGGCTACACCTTC. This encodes CASSTGLTGVNYGYTF.

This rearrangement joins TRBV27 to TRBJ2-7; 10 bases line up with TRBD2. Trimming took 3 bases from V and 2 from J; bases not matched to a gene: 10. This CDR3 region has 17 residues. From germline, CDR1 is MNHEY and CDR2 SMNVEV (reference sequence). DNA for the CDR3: TGTGCCAGCAGTTTTCGTGGCAGCGGGAGGGCCGCCTACGAGCAGTACTTC. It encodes CASSFRGSGRAAYEQYF.

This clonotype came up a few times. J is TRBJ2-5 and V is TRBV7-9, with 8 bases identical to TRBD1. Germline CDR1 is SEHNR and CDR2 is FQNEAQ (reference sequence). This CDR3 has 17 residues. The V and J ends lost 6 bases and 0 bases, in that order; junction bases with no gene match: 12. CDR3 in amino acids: CASRQAPEDRDQETQYF. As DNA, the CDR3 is TGTGCCAGCAGACAAGCCCCCGAGGACAGGGACCAAGAGACCCAGTACTTC.

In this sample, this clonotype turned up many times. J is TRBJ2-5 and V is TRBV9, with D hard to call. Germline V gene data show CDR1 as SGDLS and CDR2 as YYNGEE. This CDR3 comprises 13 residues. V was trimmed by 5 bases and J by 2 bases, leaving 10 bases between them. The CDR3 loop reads CASSVGQQETQYF. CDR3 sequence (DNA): TGTGCCAGCAGTGTCGGCCAACAAGAGACCCAGTACTTC.

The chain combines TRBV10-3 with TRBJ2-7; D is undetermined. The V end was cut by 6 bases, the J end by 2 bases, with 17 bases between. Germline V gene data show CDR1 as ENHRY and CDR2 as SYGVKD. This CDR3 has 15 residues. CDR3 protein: CAIRNTMIGTYEQYF. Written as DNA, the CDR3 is TGTGCCATCAGAAACACGATGATAGGCACCTACGAGCAGTACTTC.

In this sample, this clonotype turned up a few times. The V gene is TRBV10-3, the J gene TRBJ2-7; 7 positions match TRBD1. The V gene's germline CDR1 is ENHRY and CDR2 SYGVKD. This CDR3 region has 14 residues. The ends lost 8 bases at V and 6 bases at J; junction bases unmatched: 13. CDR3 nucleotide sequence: TGTGCCATCCGAGAGACAGGGACCTCGTTCGAGCAGTACTTC. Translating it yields CAIRETGTSFEQYF.

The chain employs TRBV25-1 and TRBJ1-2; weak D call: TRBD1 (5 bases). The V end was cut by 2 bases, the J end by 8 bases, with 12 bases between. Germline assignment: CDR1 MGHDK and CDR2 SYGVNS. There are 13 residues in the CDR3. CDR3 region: CASSEGTREGYTF. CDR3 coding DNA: TGTGCCAGCAGTGAAGGGACCCGGGAGGGCTACACCTTC.

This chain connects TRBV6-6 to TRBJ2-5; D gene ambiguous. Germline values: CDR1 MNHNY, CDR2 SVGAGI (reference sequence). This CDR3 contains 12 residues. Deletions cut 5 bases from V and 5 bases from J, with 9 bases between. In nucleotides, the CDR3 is TGTGCCAGCAGTCCCGACGATGAGACCCAGTACTTC. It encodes CASSPDDETQYF.

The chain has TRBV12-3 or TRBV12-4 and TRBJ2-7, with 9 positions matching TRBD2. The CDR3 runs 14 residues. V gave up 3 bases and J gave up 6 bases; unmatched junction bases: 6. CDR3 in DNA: TGTGCCAGCAGTTTCCCAGCGGGAGGTTTCGAGCAGTACTTC. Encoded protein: CASSFPAGGFEQYF.

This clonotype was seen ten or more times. The CDR3 DNA sequence: TGTGCCAGCAGACTAGCGGGAGTGTACGAGCAGTACTTC. Encoded protein: CASRLAGVYEQYF. This rearrangement joins TRBV11-2 to TRBJ2-7, with 11 bases that match TRBD2. In germline, CDR1 is SGHAT, CDR2 FQNNGV. The CDR3 runs to 13 residues. The J segment lost 4 bases and the V segment lost 6 bases, leaving 2 bases of the junction unmatched.

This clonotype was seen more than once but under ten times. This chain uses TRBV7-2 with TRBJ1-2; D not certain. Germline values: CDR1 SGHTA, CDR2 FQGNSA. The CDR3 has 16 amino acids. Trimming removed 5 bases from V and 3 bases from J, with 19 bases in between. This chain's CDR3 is CASSPRPWGGDYGYTF. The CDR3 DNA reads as TGTGCCAGCAGCCCCAGACCCTGGGGAGGTGACTATGGCTACACCTTC.